Listed here are 5 T cell receptor beta chains from one sample, sequenced in a study of T cells in Graves' hyperthyroidism and ophthalmopathy. Amplification of TCR beta CDR3 regions used RNA as the template. During a first-round RT-PCR of the TCR CDR3, the HTBI primer set was used. TCRdb independently ran MiXCR on the multiplex PCR reads; one entry per CDR3 protein. The sample consists of 500,000 to 650,000 distinct CDR3 sequences, around 43% of them appearing once. The sequenced material came from peripheral blood or thyroid tissue (not recorded which). The source is an adult woman with Graves' disease, either hyperthyroidism or ophthalmopathy (not recorded which).

In its sample, this clonotype was seen many times. The chain has TRBV3-1 and TRBJ1-2; D remains unclear. V dropped 2 bases and J dropped 4 bases, with 8 bases sitting between them. The length of the CDR3 is 13 residues. CDR1 is LGHDT, CDR2 YNNKEL, per germline (reference sequence). The CDR3 region is CASSQPGVYGYTF. The CDR3 bases are TGTGCCAGCAGCCAACCTGGAGTCTATGGCTACACCTTC.

As for this clonotype: A read error may produce the germline difference seen at one junction end. CDR3 amino acids: CASRLAGDKQETQYF. Here the CDR3 DNA reads TGTGCCAGCCGCTTGGCAGGGGACAAACAAGAGACCCAGTACTTC. The rearrangement links TRBV5-6 to TRBJ2-5; TRBD1 might be the D (6 bases). The CDR3 is made up of 15 amino acids. The V gene's germline CDR1 is SGHDT and CDR2 YYEEEE.

This clonotype was found many times. The V and J genes are TRBV12-3 or TRBV12-4 and TRBJ1-6; no clear D. CDR3 length: 14 residues. The V gene lost 6 bases and the J gene lost 5 bases, with 11 bases spanning the gap. DNA of the CDR3: TGTGCCAGCAGCCATTCAGGAGATAATTCACCCCTCCACTTT. It is translated as CASSHSGDNSPLHF.

In its sample, this clonotype was seen a few times. V gene TRBV5-6 combines with J gene TRBJ2-7; the D gene is possibly TRBD1 (6 bases). Looked up from germline, CDR1 is SGHDT and CDR2 is YYEEEE. Trimming shortened V by 0 bases and J by 8 bases, and 12 bases separated the two germline ends. This CDR3 comprises 13 residues. The CDR3 protein is CASSLARGAKQYF. In DNA form, the CDR3 reads TGTGCCAGCAGCTTGGCCAGGGGTGCCAAGCAGTACTTC.

The V call is TRBV10-3, the J call TRBJ1-3, with no clear D. CDR1 and CDR2 from the germline V gene are ENHRY and SYGVKD. The CDR3 extends over 16 amino acids. V dropped 0 bases and J dropped 0 bases, with 9 bases sitting between them. The CDR3 DNA reads as TGTGCCATCAGTGAGTCTGGACTTCACTCTGGAAACACCATATATTTT. This gives the protein CAISESGLHSGNTIYF.